This is a list of T cell receptor beta chains from one sample in a study of blood T cell repertoires in COVID-19. Clones were read by immunoSEQ multiplex PCR, and TCRdb kept only the in-frame ones, dropping some. The data show more than 50,000 clones, roughly 90% seen once. Sample: peripheral blood. Receptors were obtained from a human donor in a cohort sampled during active COVID-19. Both conserved end residues are part of each CDR3. D genes are given only for firm matches. Part of the rows lack a size; the others show once, few, many or a class for expanded clones.

J	V	D	size	DNA	CDR3
TRBJ2-7	TRBV7-9	.	.	TGTGCCAGCAGCCGAGGGGGGGAGTCCTACGAGCAGTACTTC	CASSRGGESYEQYF
TRBJ2-7	TRBV2	TRBD1	.	TGTGCCAGCAGTCATACCCCGGGGATGGGACAGGGAGGCTCCTACGAGCAGTACTTC	CASSHTPGMGQGGSYEQYF
TRBJ1-1	TRBV10-3	.	.	TGTGCCATCAGTGAGTCTGAGGAACCGAACACTGAAGCTTTCTTT	CAISESEEPNTEAFF
TRBJ2-3	TRBV4-1	TRBD2	.	TGCGCCAGCAAGAGGTCCCGGGAGGGCCCAGATACGCAGTATTTT	CASKRSREGPDTQYF
TRBJ2-3	TRBV3-1/TRBV3-2	.	.	TGTGCCAGCAGCTCAAGCAGGAGGGAGGGCACAGATACGCAGTATTTT	CASSSSRREGTDTQYF
TRBJ1-1	TRBV5-6	.	.	TGTGCCAGCAGCTGGGGGGACACTGAAGCTTTCTTT	CASSWGDTEAFF
TRBJ1-2	TRBV3-1/TRBV3-2	TRBD1	.	TGTGCCAGCAGCCATCTCGGACAGGGGGAGGTTGGCTACACCTTC	CASSHLGQGEVGYTF
TRBJ1-5	TRBV6-5	.	.	TGTGCCAGCAGCCCCGGTTGGAGCAATCAGCCCCAGCATTTT	CASSPGWSNQPQHF
TRBJ2-7	TRBV19	.	few	TGTGCCAGTAGCACAGCGGAGCCCTCCTACGAGCAGTACTTC	CASSTAEPSYEQYF
TRBJ2-7	TRBV9	.	once	TGTGCCAGCAGCGTAGCCCCCGGGATTACCTACGAGCAGTACTTC	CASSVAPGITYEQYF
TRBJ2-1	TRBV24-1	.	few	TGTGCCACCAGTGATCTCCCAGGGTCTGGTGAGCAGTTCTTC	CATSDLPGSGEQFF
TRBJ1-1	TRBV5-1	TRBD1	.	TGCGCCAGCAGACCCGGGACAGGGACGGCGAACACTGAAGCTTTCTTT	CASRPGTGTANTEAFF
TRBJ2-5	TRBV10-1	.	.	TGCGCCAGCAGTGAGAATTTTGAGAGCCAAGAGACCCAGTACTTC	CASSENFESQETQYF
TRBJ2-1	TRBV19	TRBD2	.	TGTGCCAGTAGTTCGTTAGCGGGAGGGAGTGGTGAGCAGTTCTTC	CASSSLAGGSGEQFF
TRBJ1-2	TRBV7-8	TRBD1	.	TGTGCCAGCAGCTTACCAGGACAGGGATATGGCTACACCTTC	CASSLPGQGYGYTF
TRBJ2-2	TRBV12-3/TRBV12-4	.	.	TGTGCCAGCGGACTCGACTTCGGGGAGCTGTTTTTT	CASGLDFGELFF
TRBJ2-7	TRBV15	TRBD1	.	TGTGCCACCAGCAGAGATAGGACAGGGGCTCGGGTCGAGCAGTACTTC	CATSRDRTGARVEQYF
TRBJ2-1	TRBV3-1/TRBV3-2	TRBD2	.	TGTGCCAGCAGCCAGAAACTAGCGGGAGGGCCCTACAATGAGCAGTTCTTC	CASSQKLAGGPYNEQFF
TRBJ2-3	TRBV11-2	TRBD2	.	TGTGCCAGCAGCTCCCGCCTAGCGGCAGAACTCACAGATACGCAGTATTTT	CASSSRLAAELTDTQYF
TRBJ1-4	TRBV7-2	.	.	TGTGCCAGCAGCCCTGAGTACTTAAATGAAAAACTGTTTTTT	CASSPEYLNEKLFF
TRBJ1-1	TRBV4-3	TRBD1	.	TGCGCCAGCAGGAAGGGGGCCCGCGCCCGGAACACTGAAGCTTTCTTT	CASRKGARARNTEAFF
TRBJ2-1	TRBV5-5	.	.	TGTGCCAGCAGCTTGTGGGAGCGATACAATGAGCAGTTCTTC	CASSLWERYNEQFF
TRBJ2-7	TRBV19	.	few	TGTGCCAGTAGTATCATGGACTCAGCCTACGAGCAGTACTTC	CASSIMDSAYEQYF
TRBJ1-1	TRBV28	.	.	TGTGCCAGCGGGGGGGGCATCGTAGGAGCTTTCTTT	CASGGGIVGAFF
TRBJ2-7	TRBV4-2	.	.	TGTGCCAGCAGCCAAACGGAGTTCTACGAGCAGTACTTC	CASSQTEFYEQYF
TRBJ2-1	TRBV28	.	.	TGTGCCAGCAGTTCGAATGAGCAGTTCTTC	CASSSNEQFF
TRBJ2-7	TRBV29-1	TRBD1	.	TGCAGCGTAGAGGACAGGGGGGATACTACCTACGAGCAGTACTTC	CSVEDRGDTTYEQYF
TRBJ1-1	TRBV28	.	.	TGTGCCAGCAGTCAGGGCCCTTACACTGAAGCTTTCTTT	CASSQGPYTEAFF
TRBJ2-2	TRBV2	.	few	TGTGCCAGCAGCCCCGCTCCCCCGGGTAACACCGGGGAGCTGTTTTTT	CASSPAPPGNTGELFF
TRBJ2-7	TRBV3-1/TRBV3-2	.	.	TGTGCCAGCAGCGTGGTCAGACAGGTTAAGGAGCAGTACTTC	CASSVVRQVKEQYF
TRBJ2-7	TRBV30	.	once	TGTGCCTCGATGGGGGGAGGCTCTATGTACGAGCAGTACTTC	CASMGGGSMYEQYF
TRBJ2-1	TRBV5-1	TRBD2	.	TGCGCCAGCAGCTCTAGCGGGAGTTCCTACAATGAGCAGTTCTTC	CASSSSGSSYNEQFF
TRBJ1-2	TRBV5-8	.	.	TGTGCCAGCAGCCAACCGCGCGGAAACTATGGCTACACCTTC	CASSQPRGNYGYTF
TRBJ2-1	TRBV7-2	.	.	TGTGCCAGCAGCTCGACAGTATACAATGAGCAGTTCTTC	CASSSTVYNEQFF
TRBJ2-2	TRBV19	TRBD1	.	TGTGCCAGTAGTATTCGGCAGGGGACAGGGATGTTCAGGGAGCTGTTTTTT	CASSIRQGTGMFRELFF
TRBJ2-5	TRBV27	TRBD1	.	TGTGCCAGCAGTTTACCGGGACAGGGGAGACCCCAGTACTTC	CASSLPGQGRPQYF
TRBJ1-2	TRBV12-3/TRBV12-4	.	once	TGTGCCAGCAGGTTGGGGCGAAATGGCTACACCTTC	CASRLGRNGYTF
TRBJ2-6	TRBV27	.	.	TGTGCCAGCAGTTCTTTGACTCCTGGCTACAAAGTCGGGAACGTCCTGACTTTC	CASSSLTPGYKVGNVLTF
TRBJ2-7	TRBV14	.	once	TGTGCCAGCAGCCGACAGGCAACCTACGAGCAGTACTTC	CASSRQATYEQYF
TRBJ2-7	TRBV7-9	TRBD2	.	TGTGCCAGCAGCATCACCACGGGACTAGCCCCCAGCGAGCAGTACTTC	CASSITTGLAPSEQYF
TRBJ2-7	TRBV12-3/TRBV12-4	TRBD1	.	TGTGCCAGCAGTCCGGACAGGACCTACGAGCAGTACTTC	CASSPDRTYEQYF
TRBJ2-3	TRBV7-2	TRBD1	.	TGTGCCAGCAGCCCCCCCCGGACAGGGCTCGATACGCAGTATTTT	CASSPPRTGLDTQYF
TRBJ2-1	TRBV14	TRBD2	.	TGTGCCAGCAGCCCCGGTACTAGCGATTACAATGAGCAGTTCTTC	CASSPGTSDYNEQFF
TRBJ2-1	TRBV3-1/TRBV3-2	TRBD2	.	TGTGCCAGCAGCCCGGGGGGGGGAGCCTACAATGAGCAGTTCTTC	CASSPGGGAYNEQFF
TRBJ2-7	TRBV4-2	TRBD2	.	TGTGCCAGCCGCTCAGCGGGAGCTTTCGAGCAGTACTTC	CASRSAGAFEQYF
TRBJ2-7	TRBV5-4	TRBD1	.	TGTGCCAGCAGCTTGGGGGACAGGGCAAACGAGCAGTACTTC	CASSLGDRANEQYF
TRBJ2-1	TRBV19	.	.	TGTGCCAGTAGTATAAACAGGGGGGGACCCGATGAGCAGTTCTTC	CASSINRGGPDEQFF
TRBJ2-7	TRBV6-5	TRBD1	.	TGTGTCACCGGGACAGGGATCTACGAGCAGTACTTC	CVTGTGIYEQYF